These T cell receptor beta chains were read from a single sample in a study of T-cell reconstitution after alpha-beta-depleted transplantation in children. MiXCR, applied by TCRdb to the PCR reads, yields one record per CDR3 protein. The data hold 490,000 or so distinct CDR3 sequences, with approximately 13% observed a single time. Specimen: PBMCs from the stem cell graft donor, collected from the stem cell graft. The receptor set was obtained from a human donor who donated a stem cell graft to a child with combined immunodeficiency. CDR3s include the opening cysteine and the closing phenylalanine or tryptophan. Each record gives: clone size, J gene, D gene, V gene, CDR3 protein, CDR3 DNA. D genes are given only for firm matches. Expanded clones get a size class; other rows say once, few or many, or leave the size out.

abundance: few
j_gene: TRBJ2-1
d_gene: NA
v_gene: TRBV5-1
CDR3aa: CASSLEPSRPYNEQFF
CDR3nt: TGCGCCAGCAGCTTGGAGCCAAGCCGCCCTTACAATGAGCAGTTCTTC

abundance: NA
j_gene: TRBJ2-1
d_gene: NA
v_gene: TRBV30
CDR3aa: CAWRWASDNEQFF
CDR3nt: TGTGCCTGGAGATGGGCCTCGGACAATGAGCAGTTCTTC

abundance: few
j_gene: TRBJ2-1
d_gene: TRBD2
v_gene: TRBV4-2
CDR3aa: CASSQDGLVTGYNEQFF
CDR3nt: TGTGCCAGCAGCCAAGACGGACTAGTAACGGGTTACAATGAGCAGTTCTTC

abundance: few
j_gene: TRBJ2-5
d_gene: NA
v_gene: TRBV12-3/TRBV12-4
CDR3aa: CASLGRGQETQYF
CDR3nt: TGTGCCAGCCTTGGCAGGGGACAAGAGACCCAGTACTTC

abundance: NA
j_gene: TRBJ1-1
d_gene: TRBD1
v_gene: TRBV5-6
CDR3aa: CASSGLRDREATFF
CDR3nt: TGTGCCAGCAGCGGACTCCGGGACAGGGAGGCAACTTTCTTT

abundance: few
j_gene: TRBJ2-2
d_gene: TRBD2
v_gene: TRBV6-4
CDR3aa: CASSDSSQRGYTGELFF
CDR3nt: TGTGCCAGCAGTGACTCGTCTCAGCGGGGATACACCGGGGAGCTGTTTTTT

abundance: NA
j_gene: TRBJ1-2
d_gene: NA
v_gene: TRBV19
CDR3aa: CASSIGGGGYGYTF
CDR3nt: TGTGCCAGTAGTATAGGAGGAGGGGGATATGGCTACACCTTC

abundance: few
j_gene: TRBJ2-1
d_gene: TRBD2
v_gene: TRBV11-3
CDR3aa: CASSPEAGPTYNEQFF
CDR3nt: TGTGCCAGCAGCCCGGAAGCGGGACCTACCTACAATGAGCAGTTCTTC

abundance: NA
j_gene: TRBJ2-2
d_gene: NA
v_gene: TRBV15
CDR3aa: CATSSRPGQGELFF
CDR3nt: TGTGCCACCAGCTCCCGCCCCGGACAAGGCGAGCTGTTTTTT

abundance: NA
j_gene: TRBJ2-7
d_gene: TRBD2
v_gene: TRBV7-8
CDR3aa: CASSRVTGTSASSYEQYF
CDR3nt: TGTGCCAGCAGCCGCGTGACCGGGACTAGCGCTAGCTCCTACGAGCAGTACTTC

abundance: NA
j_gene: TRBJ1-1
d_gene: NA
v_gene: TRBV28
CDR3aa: CASSSPVRETEAFF
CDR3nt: TGTGCCAGCAGTTCACCGGTCAGGGAAACTGAAGCTTTCTTT

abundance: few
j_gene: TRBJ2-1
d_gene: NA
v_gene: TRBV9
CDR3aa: CASSVRAVSSYNEQFF
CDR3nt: TGTGCCAGCAGCGTTAGAGCGGTTAGCTCCTACAATGAGCAGTTCTTC

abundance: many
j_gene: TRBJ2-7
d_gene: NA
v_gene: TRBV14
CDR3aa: CASSQAWSYEQYF
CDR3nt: TGTGCCAGCAGCCAAGCCTGGTCCTACGAGCAGTACTTC

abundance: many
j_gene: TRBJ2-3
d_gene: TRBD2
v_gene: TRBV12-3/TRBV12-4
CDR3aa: CASTPSGGIRDTQYF
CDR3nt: TGTGCCAGCACCCCGAGCGGGGGCATTCGAGATACGCAGTATTTT

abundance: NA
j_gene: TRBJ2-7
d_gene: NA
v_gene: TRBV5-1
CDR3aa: CASSTYRQDLQAYEQYF
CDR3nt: TGCGCCAGCAGCACTTACCGACAGGATTTGCAGGCCTACGAGCAGTACTTC

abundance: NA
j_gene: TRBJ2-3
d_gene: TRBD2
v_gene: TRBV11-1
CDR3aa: CATCREATSGGCLWTDTQYF
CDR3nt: TGTGCCACCTGCAGGGAGGCTACTAGCGGGGGGTGTCTTTGGACAGATACGCAGTATTTT

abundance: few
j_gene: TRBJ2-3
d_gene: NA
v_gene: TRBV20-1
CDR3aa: CSARDGMSDTQYF
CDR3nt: TGCAGTGCTAGAGACGGGATGTCAGATACGCAGTATTTT